This TCR beta chain was documented in a study of regulatory T cells in long-lasting Graves disease. The time point here: newly diagnosed GD, antithyroid drugs for less than 3 months. Construction of the TCR library relied on RNA isolated from PBMCs. For TCR beta, libraries came from iRepertoire HTBI primers and Arm-PCR of CDR3 regions. TCRdb ran MiXCR on the multiplex PCR reads and lists one entry per CDR3 protein. The sample shows under 800,000 distinct CDR3 sequences, about 15% of them seen only once. The CDR3 has 18 amino acids. CDR1 is MNHEY, CDR2 SMNVEV, per germline (reference sequence). V was pared by 4 bases and J by 2 bases, with 15 bases of the junction left unmatched. The data also belong to a second study, concerning T cells in Graves' hyperthyroidism and ophthalmopathy.

This sequence originates from a woman under 40 with Graves disease. The V and J genes are TRBV27 and TRBJ2-5; 8 bases align to TRBD2. Sample: peripheral blood mononuclear cells (PBMCs), taken at new diagnosis, from a patient treated with antithyroid drugs. The CDR3 DNA sequence: TGTGCCAGCAGTTACGCGGGGGGAGGGCCGGTTGAACAAGAGACCCAGTACTTC. This encodes CASSYAGGGPVEQETQYF.